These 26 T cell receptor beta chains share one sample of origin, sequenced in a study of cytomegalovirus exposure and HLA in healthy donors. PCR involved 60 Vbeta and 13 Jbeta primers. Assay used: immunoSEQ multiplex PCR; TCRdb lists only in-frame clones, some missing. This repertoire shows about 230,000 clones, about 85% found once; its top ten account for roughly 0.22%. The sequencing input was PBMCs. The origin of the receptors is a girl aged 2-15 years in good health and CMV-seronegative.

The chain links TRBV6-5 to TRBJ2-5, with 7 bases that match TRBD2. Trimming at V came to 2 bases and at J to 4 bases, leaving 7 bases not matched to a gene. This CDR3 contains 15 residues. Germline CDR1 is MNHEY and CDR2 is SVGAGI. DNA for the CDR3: TGTGCCAGCAGTTACCTCGCGGGAGAAAGAGAGACCCAGTACTTC. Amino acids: CASSYLAGERETQYF.

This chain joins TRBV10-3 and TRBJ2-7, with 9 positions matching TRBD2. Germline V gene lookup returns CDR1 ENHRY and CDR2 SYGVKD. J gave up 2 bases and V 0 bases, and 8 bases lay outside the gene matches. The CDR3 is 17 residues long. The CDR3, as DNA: TGTGCCATCAGTGAGTCGACGGCTAGCGGGATGGCCTACGAGCAGTACTTC. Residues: CAISESTASGMAYEQYF.

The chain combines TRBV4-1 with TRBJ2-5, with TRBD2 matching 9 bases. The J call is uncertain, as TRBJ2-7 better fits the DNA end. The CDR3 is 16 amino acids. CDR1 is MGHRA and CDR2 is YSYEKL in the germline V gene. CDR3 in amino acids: CASSQVWSSGDYEQYF. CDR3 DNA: TGCGCCAGCAGCCAAGTTTGGTCTAGCGGGGACTACGAGCAGTACTTC.

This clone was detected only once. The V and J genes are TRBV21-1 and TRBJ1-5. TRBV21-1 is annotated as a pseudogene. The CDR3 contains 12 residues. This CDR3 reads CASSRVGQPQHF. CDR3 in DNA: TGTGCCAGCAGCAGGGTCGGGCAGCCCCAGCATTTT.

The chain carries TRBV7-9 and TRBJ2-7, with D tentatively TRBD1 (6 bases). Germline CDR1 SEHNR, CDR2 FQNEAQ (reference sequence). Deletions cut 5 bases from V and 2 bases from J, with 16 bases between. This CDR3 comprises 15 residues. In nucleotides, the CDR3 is TGTGCCAGCAGCACACCTCAGGGGCCGGCCTACGAGCAGTACTTC. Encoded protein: CASSTPQGPAYEQYF.

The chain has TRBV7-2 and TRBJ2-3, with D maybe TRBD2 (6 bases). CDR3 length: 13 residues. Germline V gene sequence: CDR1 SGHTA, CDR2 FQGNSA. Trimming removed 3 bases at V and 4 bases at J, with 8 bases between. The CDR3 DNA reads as TGTGCCAGCAGCTTCGGGGAGGCAGATACGCAGTATTTT. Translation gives CASSFGEADTQYF.

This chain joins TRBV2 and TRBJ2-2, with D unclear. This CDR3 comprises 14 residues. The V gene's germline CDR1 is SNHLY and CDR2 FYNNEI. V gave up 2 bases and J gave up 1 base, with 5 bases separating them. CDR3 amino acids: CASSEQVNTGELFF. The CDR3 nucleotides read TGTGCCAGCAGTGAACAGGTGAACACCGGGGAGCTGTTTTTT.

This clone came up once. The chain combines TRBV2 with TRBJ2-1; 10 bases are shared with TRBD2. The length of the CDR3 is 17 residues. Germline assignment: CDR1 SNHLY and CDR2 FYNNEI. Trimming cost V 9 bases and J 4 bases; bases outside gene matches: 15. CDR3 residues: CARQGRFGTSAYNEQFF. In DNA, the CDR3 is TGTGCCAGACAGGGGCGCTTCGGGACTAGCGCATACAATGAGCAGTTCTTC. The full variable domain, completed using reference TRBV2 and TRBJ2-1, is EPEVTQTPSHQVTQMGQEVILRCVPISNHLYFYWYRQILGQKVEFLVSFYNNEISEKSEIFDDQFSVERPDGSNFTLKIRSTKLEDSAMYFCARQGRFGTSAYNEQFFGPGTRLTVL.

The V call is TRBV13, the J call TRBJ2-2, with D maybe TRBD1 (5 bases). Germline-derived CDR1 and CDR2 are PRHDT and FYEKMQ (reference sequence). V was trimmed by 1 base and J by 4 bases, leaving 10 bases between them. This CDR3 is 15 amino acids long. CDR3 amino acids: CASSLVDSGTGELFF. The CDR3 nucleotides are TGTGCCAGCAGCTTAGTAGACAGTGGCACCGGGGAGCTGTTTTTT.

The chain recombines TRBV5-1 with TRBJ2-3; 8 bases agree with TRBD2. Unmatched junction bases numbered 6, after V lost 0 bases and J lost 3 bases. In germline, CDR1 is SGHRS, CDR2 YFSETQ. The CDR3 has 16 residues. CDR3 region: CASSLAKVAGTDTQYF. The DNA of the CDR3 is TGCGCCAGCAGCTTGGCCAAGGTAGCGGGGACAGATACGCAGTATTTT.

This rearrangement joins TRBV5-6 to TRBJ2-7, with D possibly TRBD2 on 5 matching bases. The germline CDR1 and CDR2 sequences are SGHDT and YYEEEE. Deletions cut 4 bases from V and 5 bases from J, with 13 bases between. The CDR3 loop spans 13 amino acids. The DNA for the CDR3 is TGTGCCAGCAGCCCCCTGGGAGTTCACGAGCAGTACTTC. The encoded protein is CASSPLGVHEQYF.

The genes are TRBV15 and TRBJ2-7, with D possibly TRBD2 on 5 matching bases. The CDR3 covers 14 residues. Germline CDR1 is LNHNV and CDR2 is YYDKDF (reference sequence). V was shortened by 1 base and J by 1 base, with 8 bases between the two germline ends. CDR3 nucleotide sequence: TGTGCCACCAGCAGAGTTGGGGAGTCCTACGAGCAGTACTTC. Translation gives CATSRVGESYEQYF.

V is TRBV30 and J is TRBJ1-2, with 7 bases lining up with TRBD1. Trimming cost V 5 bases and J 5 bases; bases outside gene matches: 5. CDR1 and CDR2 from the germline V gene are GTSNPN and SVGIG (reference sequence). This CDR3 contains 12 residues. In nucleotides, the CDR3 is TGTGCCTGGGACAGGGCATGGTATGGCTACACCTTC. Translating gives CAWDRAWYGYTF.

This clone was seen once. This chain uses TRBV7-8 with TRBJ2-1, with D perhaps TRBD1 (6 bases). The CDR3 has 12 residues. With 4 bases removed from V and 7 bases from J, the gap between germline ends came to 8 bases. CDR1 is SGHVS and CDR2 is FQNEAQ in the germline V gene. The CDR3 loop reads CASSSRGNEQFF. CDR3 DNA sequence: TGTGCCAGCAGCTCTAGGGGGAATGAGCAGTTCTTC.

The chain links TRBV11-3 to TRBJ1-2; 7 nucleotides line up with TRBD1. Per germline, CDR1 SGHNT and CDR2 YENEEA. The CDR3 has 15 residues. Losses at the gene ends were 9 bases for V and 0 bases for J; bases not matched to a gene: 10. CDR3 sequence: CARFRRQGANYGYTF. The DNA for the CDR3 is TGTGCCAGATTTCGCCGACAGGGTGCTAACTATGGCTACACCTTC.

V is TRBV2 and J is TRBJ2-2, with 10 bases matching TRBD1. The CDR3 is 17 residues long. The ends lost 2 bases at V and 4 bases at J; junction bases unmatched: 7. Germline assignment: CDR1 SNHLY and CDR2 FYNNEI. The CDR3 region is CASSERPGQGPTGELFF. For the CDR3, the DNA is TGTGCCAGCAGTGAAAGACCGGGACAGGGGCCCACCGGGGAGCTGTTTTTT.

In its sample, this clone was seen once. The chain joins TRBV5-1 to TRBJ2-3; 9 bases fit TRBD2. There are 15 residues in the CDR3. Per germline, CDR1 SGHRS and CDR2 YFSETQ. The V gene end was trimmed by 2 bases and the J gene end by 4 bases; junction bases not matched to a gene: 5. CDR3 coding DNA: TGCGCCAGCAGCTTTGGTAGCGGGAGAGCAGATACGCAGTATTTT. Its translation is CASSFGSGRADTQYF.

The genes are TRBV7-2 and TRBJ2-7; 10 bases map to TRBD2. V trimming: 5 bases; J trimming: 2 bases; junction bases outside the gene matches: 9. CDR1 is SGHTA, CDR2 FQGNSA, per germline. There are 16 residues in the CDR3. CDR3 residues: CASSPHGLAVTYEQYF. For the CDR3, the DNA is TGTGCCAGCAGCCCCCACGGACTAGCGGTAACCTACGAGCAGTACTTC.

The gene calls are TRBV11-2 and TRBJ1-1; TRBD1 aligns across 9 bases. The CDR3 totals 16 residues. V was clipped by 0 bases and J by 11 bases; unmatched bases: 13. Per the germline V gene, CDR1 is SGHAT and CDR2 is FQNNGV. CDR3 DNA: TGTGCCAGCAGCTTAGATCGCGGGACAGGGAGGAGTGGGGCTTTCTTT. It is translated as CASSLDRGTGRSGAFF.

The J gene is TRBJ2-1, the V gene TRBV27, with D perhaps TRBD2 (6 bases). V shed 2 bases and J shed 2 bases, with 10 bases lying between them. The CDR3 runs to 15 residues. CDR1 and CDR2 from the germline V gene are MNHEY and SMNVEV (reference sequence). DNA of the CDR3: TGTGCCAGCAGTTTAAGGGACTTACCCTACAATGAGCAGTTCTTC. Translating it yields CASSLRDLPYNEQFF.

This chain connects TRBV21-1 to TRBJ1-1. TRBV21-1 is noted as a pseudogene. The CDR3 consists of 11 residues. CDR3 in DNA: TGTGCCAGCAGCAGTGGTAGTGAAGCTTTCTTT. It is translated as CASSSGSEAFF.

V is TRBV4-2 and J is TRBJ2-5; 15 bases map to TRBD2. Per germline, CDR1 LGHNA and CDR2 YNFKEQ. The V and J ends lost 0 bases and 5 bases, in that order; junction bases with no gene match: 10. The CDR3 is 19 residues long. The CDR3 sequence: CASSQDRGTSGRRGETQYF. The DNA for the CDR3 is TGTGCCAGCAGCCAAGATCGGGGGACTAGCGGGAGGCGGGGGGAGACCCAGTACTTC.

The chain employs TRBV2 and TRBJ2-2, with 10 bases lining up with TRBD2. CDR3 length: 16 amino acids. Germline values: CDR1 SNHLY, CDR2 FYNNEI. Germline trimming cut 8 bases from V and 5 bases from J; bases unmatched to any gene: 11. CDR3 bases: TGTGCCAGCGAGACGGGATCACTAGCGGGGACCGGGGAGCTGTTTTTT. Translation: CASETGSLAGTGELFF.

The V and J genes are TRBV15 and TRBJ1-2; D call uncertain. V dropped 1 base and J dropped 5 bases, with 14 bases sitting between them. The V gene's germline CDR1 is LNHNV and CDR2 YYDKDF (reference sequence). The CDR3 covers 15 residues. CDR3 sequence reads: CATSRARAGSYGYTF. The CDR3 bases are TGTGCCACCAGCAGAGCCCGTGCGGGGAGTTATGGCTACACCTTC.

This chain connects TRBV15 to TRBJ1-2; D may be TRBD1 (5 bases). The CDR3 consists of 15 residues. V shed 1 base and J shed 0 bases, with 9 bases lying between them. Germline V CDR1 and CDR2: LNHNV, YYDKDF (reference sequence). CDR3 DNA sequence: TGTGCCACCAGCAGAGGCCGGACAACTAACTATGGCTACACCTTC. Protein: CATSRGRTTNYGYTF.

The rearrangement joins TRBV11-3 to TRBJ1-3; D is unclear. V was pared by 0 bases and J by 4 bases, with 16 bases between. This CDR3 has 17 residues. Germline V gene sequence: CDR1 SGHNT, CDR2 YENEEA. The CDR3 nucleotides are TGTGCCAGCAGCTTAGATACTAGGCGTCCTTCCGGAAACACCATATATTTT. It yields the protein CASSLDTRRPSGNTIYF.